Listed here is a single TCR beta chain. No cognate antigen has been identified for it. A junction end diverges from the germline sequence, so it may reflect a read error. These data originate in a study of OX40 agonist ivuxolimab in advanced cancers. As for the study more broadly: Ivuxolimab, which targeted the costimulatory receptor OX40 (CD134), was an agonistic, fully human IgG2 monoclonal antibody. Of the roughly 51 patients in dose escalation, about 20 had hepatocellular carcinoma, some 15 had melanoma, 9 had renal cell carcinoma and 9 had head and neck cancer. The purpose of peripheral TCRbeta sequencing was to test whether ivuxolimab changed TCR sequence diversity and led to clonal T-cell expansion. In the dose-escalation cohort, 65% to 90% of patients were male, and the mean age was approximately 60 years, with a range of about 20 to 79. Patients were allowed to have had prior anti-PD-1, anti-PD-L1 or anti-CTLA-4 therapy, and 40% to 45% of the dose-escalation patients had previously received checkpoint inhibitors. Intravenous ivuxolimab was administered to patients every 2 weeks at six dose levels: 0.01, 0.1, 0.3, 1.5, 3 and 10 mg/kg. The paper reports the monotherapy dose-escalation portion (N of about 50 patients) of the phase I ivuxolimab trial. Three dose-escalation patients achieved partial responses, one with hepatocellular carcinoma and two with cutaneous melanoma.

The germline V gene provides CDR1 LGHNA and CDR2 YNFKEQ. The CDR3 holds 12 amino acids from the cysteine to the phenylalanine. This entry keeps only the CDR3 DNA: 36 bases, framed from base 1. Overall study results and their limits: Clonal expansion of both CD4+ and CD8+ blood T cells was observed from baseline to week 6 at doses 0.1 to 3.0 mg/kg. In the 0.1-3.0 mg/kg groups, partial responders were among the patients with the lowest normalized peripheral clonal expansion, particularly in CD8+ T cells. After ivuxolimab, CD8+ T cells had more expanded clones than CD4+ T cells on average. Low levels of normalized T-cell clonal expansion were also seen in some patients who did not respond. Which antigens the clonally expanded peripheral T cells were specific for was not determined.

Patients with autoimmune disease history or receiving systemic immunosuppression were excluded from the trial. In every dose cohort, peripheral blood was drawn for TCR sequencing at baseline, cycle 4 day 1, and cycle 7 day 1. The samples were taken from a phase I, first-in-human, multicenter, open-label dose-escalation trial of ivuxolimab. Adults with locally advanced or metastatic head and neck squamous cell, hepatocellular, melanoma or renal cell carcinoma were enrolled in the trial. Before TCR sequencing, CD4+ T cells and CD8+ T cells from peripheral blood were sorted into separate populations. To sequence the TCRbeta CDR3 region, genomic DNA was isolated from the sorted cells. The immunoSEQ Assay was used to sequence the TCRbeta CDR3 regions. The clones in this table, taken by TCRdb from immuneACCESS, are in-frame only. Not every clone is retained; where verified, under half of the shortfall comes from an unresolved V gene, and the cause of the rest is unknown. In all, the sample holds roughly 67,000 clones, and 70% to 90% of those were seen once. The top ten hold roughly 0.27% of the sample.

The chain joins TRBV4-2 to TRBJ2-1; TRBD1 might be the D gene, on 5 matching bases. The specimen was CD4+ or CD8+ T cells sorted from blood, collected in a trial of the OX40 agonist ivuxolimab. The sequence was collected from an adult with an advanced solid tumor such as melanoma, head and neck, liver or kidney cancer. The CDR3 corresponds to CASSHPPAQGVF. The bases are TGTGCCAGCAGCCACCCGCCGGCCCAGGGTGTCTTC.